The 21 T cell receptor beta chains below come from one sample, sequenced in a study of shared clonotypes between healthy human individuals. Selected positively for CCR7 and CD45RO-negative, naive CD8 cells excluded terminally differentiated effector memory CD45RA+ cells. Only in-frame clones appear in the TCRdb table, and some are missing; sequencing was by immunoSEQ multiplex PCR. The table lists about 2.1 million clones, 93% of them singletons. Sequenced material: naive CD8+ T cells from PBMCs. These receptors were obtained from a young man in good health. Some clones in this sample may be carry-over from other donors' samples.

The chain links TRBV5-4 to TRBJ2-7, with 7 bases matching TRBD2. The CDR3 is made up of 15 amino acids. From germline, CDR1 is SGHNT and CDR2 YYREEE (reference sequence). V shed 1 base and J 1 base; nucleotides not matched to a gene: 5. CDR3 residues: CASSLTAGASYEQYF. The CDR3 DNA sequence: TGTGCCAGCAGCTTGACGGCGGGAGCGTCCTACGAGCAGTACTTC.

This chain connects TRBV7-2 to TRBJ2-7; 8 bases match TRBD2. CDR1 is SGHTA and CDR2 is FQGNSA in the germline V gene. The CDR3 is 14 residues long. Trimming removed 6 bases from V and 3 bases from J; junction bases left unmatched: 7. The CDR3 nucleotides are TGTGCCAGCAGTAGGTCTAGCGGGTTCTACGAGCAGTACTTC. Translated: CASSRSSGFYEQYF.

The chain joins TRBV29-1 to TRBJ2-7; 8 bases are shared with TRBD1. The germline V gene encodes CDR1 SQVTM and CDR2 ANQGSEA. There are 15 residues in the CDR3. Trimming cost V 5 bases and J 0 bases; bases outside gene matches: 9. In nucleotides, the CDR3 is TGCAGCGTTTTTGGGGACAGGACGAGCTCCTACGAGCAGTACTTC. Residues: CSVFGDRTSSYEQYF.

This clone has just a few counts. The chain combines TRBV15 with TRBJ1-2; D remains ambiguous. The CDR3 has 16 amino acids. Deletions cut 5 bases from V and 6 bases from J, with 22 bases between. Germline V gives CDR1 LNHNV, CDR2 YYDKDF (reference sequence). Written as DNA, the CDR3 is TGTGCCACCAGCCCGACTTGGGCAGTTGATATGGATGGCTACACCTTC. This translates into CATSPTWAVDMDGYTF.

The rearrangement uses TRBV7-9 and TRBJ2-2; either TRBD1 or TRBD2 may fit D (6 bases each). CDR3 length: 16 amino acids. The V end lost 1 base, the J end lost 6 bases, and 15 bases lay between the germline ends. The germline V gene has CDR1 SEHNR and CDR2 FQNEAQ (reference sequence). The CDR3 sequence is CASSLVTGGQPGELFF. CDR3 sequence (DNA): TGTGCCAGCAGCTTAGTGACTGGGGGGCAGCCCGGGGAGCTGTTTTTT.

The CDR3 DNA sequence: TGTGCCAGCAGCCAAATAGCTAGTCGCACAGATACGCAGTATTTT. This gives the protein CASSQIASRTDTQYF. The chain employs TRBV4-2 and TRBJ2-3, with D uncertain. The CDR3 length is 15 residues. Trimming cost V 2 bases and J 1 base, with 10 bases left between them. Germline V gives CDR1 LGHNA, CDR2 YNFKEQ.

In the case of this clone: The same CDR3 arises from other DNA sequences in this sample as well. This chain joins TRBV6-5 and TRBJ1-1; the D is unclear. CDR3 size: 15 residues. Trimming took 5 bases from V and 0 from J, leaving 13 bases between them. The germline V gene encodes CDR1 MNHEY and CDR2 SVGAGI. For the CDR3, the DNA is TGTGCCAGCAGTACTCGGACGGCGATGAACACTGAAGCTTTCTTT. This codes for CASSTRTAMNTEAFF.

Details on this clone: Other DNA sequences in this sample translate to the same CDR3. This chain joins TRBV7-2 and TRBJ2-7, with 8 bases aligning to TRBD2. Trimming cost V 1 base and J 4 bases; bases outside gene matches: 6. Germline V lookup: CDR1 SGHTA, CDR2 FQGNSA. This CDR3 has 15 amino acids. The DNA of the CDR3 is TGTGCCAGCAGCTTAGGGGCGGGAGGAGGGTACGAGCAGTACTTC. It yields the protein CASSLGAGGGYEQYF. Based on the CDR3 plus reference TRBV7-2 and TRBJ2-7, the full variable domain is GAGVSQSPSNKVTEKGKDVELRCDPISGHTALYWYRQSLGQGLEFLIYFQGNSAPDKSGLPSDRFSAERTGGSVSTLTIQRTQQEDSAVYLCASSLGAGGGYEQYFGPGTRLTVT.

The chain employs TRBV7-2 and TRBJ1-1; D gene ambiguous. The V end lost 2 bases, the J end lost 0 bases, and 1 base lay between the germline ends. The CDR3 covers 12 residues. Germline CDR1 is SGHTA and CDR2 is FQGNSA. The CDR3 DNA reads TGTGCCAGCAGCTTAATGAACACTGAAGCTTTCTTT. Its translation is CASSLMNTEAFF.

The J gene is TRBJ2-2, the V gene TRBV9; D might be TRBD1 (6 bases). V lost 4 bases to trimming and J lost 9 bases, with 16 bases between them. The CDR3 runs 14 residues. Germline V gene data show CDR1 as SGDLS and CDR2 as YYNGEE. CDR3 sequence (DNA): TGTGCCAGCAGCCCCCCCGCAGGGGCCCGGGAGCTGTTTTTT. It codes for CASSPPAGARELFF.

The CDR3 bases are TGTGCCAGCAGTGAAGTTCCAGGTACTAACACTGAAGCTTTCTTT. Translated, it gives CASSEVPGTNTEAFF. This sequence joins TRBV2 and TRBJ1-1, with D uncertain. Germline V gives CDR1 SNHLY, CDR2 FYNNEI. The CDR3 is 15 residues long. The V end was cut by 1 base, the J end by 2 bases, with 11 bases between.

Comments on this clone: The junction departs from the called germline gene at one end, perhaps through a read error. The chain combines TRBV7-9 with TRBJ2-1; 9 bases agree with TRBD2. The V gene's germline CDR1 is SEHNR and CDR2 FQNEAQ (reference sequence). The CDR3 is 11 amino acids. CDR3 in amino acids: CASSLLAGWVF. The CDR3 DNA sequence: TGTGCCAGCAGCTTACTAGCGGGATGGGTCTTC.

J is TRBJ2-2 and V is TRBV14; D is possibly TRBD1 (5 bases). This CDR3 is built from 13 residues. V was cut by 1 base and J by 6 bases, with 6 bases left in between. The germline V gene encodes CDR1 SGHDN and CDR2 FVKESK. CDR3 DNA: TGTGCCAGCAGCCAAGTCAGGGCCGGGGAGCTGTTTTTT. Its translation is CASSQVRAGELFF.

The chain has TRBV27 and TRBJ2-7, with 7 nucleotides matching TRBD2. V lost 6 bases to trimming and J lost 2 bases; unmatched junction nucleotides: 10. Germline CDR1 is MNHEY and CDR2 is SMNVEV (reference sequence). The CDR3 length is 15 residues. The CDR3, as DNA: TGTGCCAGCAGCAATAATCCTAGCGGTCCCTACGAGCAGTACTTC. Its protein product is CASSNNPSGPYEQYF.

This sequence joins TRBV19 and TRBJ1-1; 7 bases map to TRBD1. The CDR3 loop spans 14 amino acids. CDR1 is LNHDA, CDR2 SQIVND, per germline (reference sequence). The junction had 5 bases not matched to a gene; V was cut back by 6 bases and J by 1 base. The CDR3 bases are TGTGCCAGTAGCCTAACAGGGGCGAACACTGAAGCTTTCTTT. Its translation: CASSLTGANTEAFF.

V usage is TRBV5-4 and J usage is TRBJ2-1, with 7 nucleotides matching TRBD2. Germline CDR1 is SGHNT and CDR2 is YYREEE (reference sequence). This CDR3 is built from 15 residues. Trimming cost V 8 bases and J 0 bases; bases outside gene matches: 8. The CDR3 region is CASTLREVSYNEQFF. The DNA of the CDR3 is TGTGCCAGTACACTCCGGGAGGTCTCCTACAATGAGCAGTTCTTC.

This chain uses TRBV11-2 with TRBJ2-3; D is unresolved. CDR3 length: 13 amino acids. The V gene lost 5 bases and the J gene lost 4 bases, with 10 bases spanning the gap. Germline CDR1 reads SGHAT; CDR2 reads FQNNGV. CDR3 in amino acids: CASSLSRPDTQYF. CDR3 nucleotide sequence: TGTGCCAGCAGCCTGAGCCGCCCAGATACGCAGTATTTT.

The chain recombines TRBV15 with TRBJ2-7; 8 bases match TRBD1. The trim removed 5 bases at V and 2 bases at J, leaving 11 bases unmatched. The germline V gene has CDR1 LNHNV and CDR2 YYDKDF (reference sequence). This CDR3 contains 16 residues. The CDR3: CATSPGPTGVAYEQYF. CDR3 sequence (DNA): TGTGCCACCAGCCCTGGCCCGACAGGGGTTGCCTACGAGCAGTACTTC.

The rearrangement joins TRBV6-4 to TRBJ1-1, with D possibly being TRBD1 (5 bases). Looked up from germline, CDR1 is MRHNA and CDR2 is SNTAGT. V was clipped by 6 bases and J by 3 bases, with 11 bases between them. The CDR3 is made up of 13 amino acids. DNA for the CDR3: TGTGCCAGCAGGGGGGGGTGTCACACTGAAGCTTTCTTT. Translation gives CASRGGCHTEAFF.

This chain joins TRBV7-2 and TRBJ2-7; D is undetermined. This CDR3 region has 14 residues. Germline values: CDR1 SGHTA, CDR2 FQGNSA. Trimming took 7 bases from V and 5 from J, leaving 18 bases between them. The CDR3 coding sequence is TGTGCCAGCACCGATGGGTTCTCAGCAGACGAGCAGTACTTC. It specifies CASTDGFSADEQYF.

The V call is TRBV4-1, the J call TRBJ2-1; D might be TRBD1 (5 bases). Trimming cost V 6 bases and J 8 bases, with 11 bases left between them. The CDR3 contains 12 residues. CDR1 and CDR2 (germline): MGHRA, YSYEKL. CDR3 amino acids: CASSPSGHEQFF. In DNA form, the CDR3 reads TGCGCCAGCAGTCCCTCAGGGCATGAGCAGTTCTTC.